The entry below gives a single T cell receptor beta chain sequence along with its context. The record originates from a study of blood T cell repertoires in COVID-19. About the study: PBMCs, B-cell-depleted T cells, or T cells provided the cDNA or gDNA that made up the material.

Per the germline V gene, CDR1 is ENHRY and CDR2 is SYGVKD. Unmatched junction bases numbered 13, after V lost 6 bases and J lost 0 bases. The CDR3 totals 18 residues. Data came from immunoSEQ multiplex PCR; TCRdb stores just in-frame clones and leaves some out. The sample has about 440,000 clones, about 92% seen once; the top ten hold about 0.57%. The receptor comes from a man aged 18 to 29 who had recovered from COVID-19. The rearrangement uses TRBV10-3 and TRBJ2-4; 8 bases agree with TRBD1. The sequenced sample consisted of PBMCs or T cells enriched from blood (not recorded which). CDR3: CAISLSDREILAKNIQYF. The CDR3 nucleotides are TGTGCCATCAGCCTTTCGGACAGGGAAATACTAGCCAAAAACATTCAGTACTTC.